The clone carrying this TCR beta chain showed up just a few times. The CDR3 runs to 18 residues. With 6 bases clipped from V and 1 base from J, the junction kept 12 bases outside the gene matches. Germline-derived CDR1 and CDR2 are ENHRY and SYGVKD. Each CDR3 protein gets one entry after TCRdb re-called the RT-PCR reads with MiXCR. The sample gives approximately 310,000 distinct CDR3 sequences, 21% of which show up once; about 10% is in the top ten. The sample belongs to a study of response to subunit inactivated influenza vaccine. This clonotype originated in a man between 50 and 69 years old who received an inactivated influenza vaccine. The chain uses TRBV10-3 and TRBJ1-3; 10 nucleotides match TRBD1. The sample in question was PBMCs from blood, obtained 21 months after vaccination. The CDR3 loop reads CAIRSIRDRGISGNTIYF. CDR3 DNA sequence: TGTGCCATCAGGAGTATTAGGGACAGGGGTATTTCTGGAAACACCATATATTTT.